Below, 19 T cell receptor beta chains from the same sample are listed, as sequenced in a study of cytomegalovirus exposure and HLA in healthy donors. The assay was immunoSEQ multiplex PCR, and TCRdb's table has in-frame clones only and misses some. The sample yields about 120,000 clones, 88% seen once. The sequencing sample was made of PBMCs. Every receptor here comes from a woman aged 18 to 35 in good health and CMV-seropositive.

The chain couples TRBV15 to TRBJ2-7; TRBD1 matches at 7 bases. The germline CDR1 and CDR2 sequences are LNHNV and YYDKDF (reference sequence). This CDR3 contains 15 residues. V shed 3 bases and J 7 bases; nucleotides not matched to a gene: 12. This chain's CDR3 is CATSSSRGIPREQYF. The CDR3 nucleotides read TGTGCCACCAGCAGTTCCAGGGGGATCCCTCGGGAGCAGTACTTC.

V is TRBV28 and J is TRBJ1-4; TRBD1 agrees at 7 bases. CDR3 length: 15 amino acids. The J segment lost 3 bases and the V segment lost 8 bases, leaving 9 bases of the junction unmatched. The germline V gene has CDR1 MDHEN and CDR2 SYDVKM. The DNA for the CDR3 is TGTGCCAGCGCATTGCAGGGGGGTGCTAATGAAAAACTGTTTTTT. It is translated as CASALQGGANEKLFF.

The V and J genes are TRBV5-1 and TRBJ1-3; the match to TRBD1 covers 9 bases. The CDR3 is 14 residues long. J gave up 5 bases and V 4 bases, and 4 bases lay outside the gene matches. Looked up from germline, CDR1 is SGHRS and CDR2 is YFSETQ. Here the CDR3 DNA reads TGCGCCAGCAGCCCAGGACAGGGGAGAAACACCATATATTTT. It translates to CASSPGQGRNTIYF.

The CDR3 reads CASSQGTGRGTQYF. The CDR3 DNA is TGCGCCAGCAGCCAAGGGACAGGGAGGGGGACCCAGTACTTC. The rearrangement joins TRBV4-1 to TRBJ2-5, with D perhaps TRBD1 (8 bases). The germline CDR1 and CDR2 sequences are MGHRA and YSYEKL. Between the trimmed V and J ends, which lost 1 base and 7 bases, there was a span of 13 bases. The CDR3 has 14 residues.

The V gene is TRBV10-3, the J gene TRBJ1-2; 9 nucleotides match TRBD1. With V trimmed by 6 bases and J by 3 bases, 17 bases remained unmatched. The CDR3 spans 18 residues. The germline gives CDR1 ENHRY, CDR2 SYGVKD. The CDR3 nucleotides are TGTGCCATCAGACTACCTGTACCCTCGGGGACAGGGTACTATGGCTACACCTTC. This sequence encodes CAIRLPVPSGTGYYGYTF.

The V gene is TRBV6-5, the J gene TRBJ2-7; possibly TRBD1 for D (5 bases). Germline V lookup: CDR1 MNHEY, CDR2 SVGAGI. Trimming removed 2 bases from V and 4 bases from J, with 12 bases in between. The CDR3 loop spans 14 amino acids. Here the CDR3 DNA reads TGTGCCAGCAGTTACCCCCCCCAGGGATACGAGCAGTACTTC. It specifies CASSYPPQGYEQYF.

The DNA of the CDR3 is TGTGCCAGCAGGCGGGACAGGGGTTTAAATGGCTACACCTTC. Encoded protein: CASRRDRGLNGYTF. This rearrangement joins TRBV6-5 to TRBJ1-2; 10 bases line up with TRBD1. Looked up from germline, CDR1 is MNHEY and CDR2 is SVGAGI. The CDR3 has 14 amino acids. The trim removed 6 bases at V and 6 bases at J, leaving 7 bases unmatched.

As to this clone: At one boundary the junction diverges from the germline segment, which might be a read error. The J gene is TRBJ1-1, the V gene TRBV7-2, with a possible D match to TRBD1 (5 bases). The germline V gene has CDR1 SGHTA and CDR2 FQGNSA. The CDR3 spans 15 residues. CDR3: CASSLNARVNTEAFF. CDR3 nucleotides: TGTGCCAGCAGCTTAAACGCCAGGGTGAATACTGAAGCTTTCTTT.

The chain links TRBV1 to TRBJ1-6; TRBD1, the table's D call, lacks a check against the DNA. TRBV1 corresponds to a pseudogene. The length of the CDR3 is 16 residues. CDR3 nucleotides: TGCACCAGCAGCCAAGATTTCGGGACAGAAAATTCACCCCTCCACTTT. It specifies CTSSQDFGTENSPLHF.

CDR3 sequence reads: CASSSNPGGRLDLYEQYF. CDR3 DNA sequence: TGCGCCAGCAGTTCCAACCCGGGGGGCAGGTTAGACCTCTACGAGCAGTACTTC. The chain recombines TRBV23-1 with TRBJ2-7, with a possible D match to TRBD2 (7 bases). TRBV23-1 is placed among ORFs of uncertain function. V dropped 5 bases and J dropped 3 bases, with 26 bases sitting between them. The CDR3 loop spans 18 amino acids.

V is TRBV29-1 and J is TRBJ2-1; maybe TRBD1 (6 bases). CDR3 size: 11 residues. V shed 5 bases and J shed 8 bases, with 10 bases lying between them. CDR1 is SQVTM and CDR2 is ANQGSEA in the germline V gene. DNA for the CDR3: TGCAGCGTTTTACAGGGCTATGAGCAGTTCTTC. It is translated as CSVLQGYEQFF.

The chain combines TRBV6-1 with TRBJ2-1; TRBD2 might be the D (7 bases). The V gene lost 8 bases and the J gene lost 7 bases, with 15 bases spanning the gap. Germline V gene sequence: CDR1 MNHNS, CDR2 SASEGT. CDR3 length: 13 residues. CDR3 nucleotides: TGTGCCAGCCAGCGGGGAGGGGGGAATGAGCAGTTCTTC. Its protein product is CASQRGGGNEQFF.

This chain uses TRBV5-4 with TRBJ2-5; TRBD2 matches at 12 bases. The germline V gene encodes CDR1 SGHNT and CDR2 YYREEE (reference sequence). The CDR3 length is 16 residues. V was pared by 5 bases and J by 4 bases, with 9 bases of the junction left unmatched. The CDR3 sequence is CASSSPSSGGAETQYF. DNA for the CDR3: TGTGCCAGCAGTTCCCCCTCTAGCGGGGGGGCAGAGACCCAGTACTTC.

The chain joins TRBV5-1 to TRBJ2-7; no clear D gene. CDR3 size: 13 residues. The V and J ends lost 0 bases and 3 bases respectively, with 7 bases between them. Germline V gene data show CDR1 as SGHRS and CDR2 as YFSETQ. The CDR3 DNA reads as TGCGCCAGCAGCTTGGGAGTCAACTACGAGCAGTACTTC. Its translation is CASSLGVNYEQYF.

The chain employs TRBV6-5 and TRBJ1-6; D is possibly TRBD1 (5 bases). Per the germline V gene, CDR1 is MNHEY and CDR2 is SVGAGI. Trimming cost V 1 base and J 7 bases, with 14 bases left between them. This CDR3 comprises 16 residues. As DNA, the CDR3 is TGTGCCAGCAGTTACTTGGTCGCAGGGAGGAATTCACCCCTCCACTTT. Its protein is CASSYLVAGRNSPLHF.

This clone was counted between two and nine times. This chain links TRBV25-1 with TRBJ2-7, with a possible D match to TRBD2 (6 bases). Trimming took off 8 bases at V and 0 bases at J, with 11 bases between the two ends. CDR1 is MGHDK and CDR2 is SYGVNS in the germline V gene. CDR3 length: 13 residues. The CDR3 sequence: CASGEAVSYEQYF. Here the CDR3 DNA reads TGTGCCAGCGGGGAGGCAGTCTCCTACGAGCAGTACTTC.

The CDR3 nucleotides are TGTGCCAGCAGCTTAGTCTTGGGGACAGGGGGCCCCTATTACGAGCAGTACTTC. Translated, it gives CASSLVLGTGGPYYEQYF. The chain couples TRBV13 to TRBJ2-7, with 12 nucleotides matching TRBD1. Unmatched junction bases numbered 11, after V lost 1 base and J lost 4 bases. Germline assignment: CDR1 PRHDT and CDR2 FYEKMQ (reference sequence). CDR3 length: 18 residues.

The genes are TRBV19 and TRBJ2-7; 9 bases agree with TRBD1. This CDR3 has 15 residues. The J segment lost 1 base and the V segment lost 4 bases, leaving 5 bases of the junction unmatched. Germline values: CDR1 LNHDA, CDR2 SQIVND (reference sequence). CDR3 coding DNA: TGTGCCAGTAGTACCGGGACAGGGAATTCCTACGAGCAGTACTTC. Protein product: CASSTGTGNSYEQYF.

CDR3 coding DNA: TGTGCCAGCAGCCCCGGGACTAGCGGGAGTTGGTTGGATACGCAGTATTTT. It translates to CASSPGTSGSWLDTQYF. The genes are TRBV7-3 and TRBJ2-3, with TRBD2 identical over 14 bases. The CDR3 runs to 17 residues. Germline lookup yields CDR1 SGHTA and CDR2 FQGTGA. Trimming at V came to 5 bases and at J to 6 bases, leaving 10 bases not matched to a gene.